This TCR beta chain stems from a study of response to subunit inactivated influenza vaccine. Study-level results: Authors suggested each seasonal flu vaccination may recruit only limited numbers of new T cells.

Concerning this clonotype itself: Its cognate antigen is unknown.

Using its own MiXCR run on the RT-PCR reads, TCRdb lists one record per CDR3 protein. Of a few hundred thousand distinct CDR3 sequences in the sample, about a fifth were seen once. Germline CDR1 reads SGHDT; CDR2 reads YYEEEE. The germline V and J ends were trimmed by 4 bases and 2 bases, with 10 bases remaining between them. CDR3 length: 15 amino acids. The clonotype was recovered from a man aged 50 to 75 who received an inactivated influenza vaccine. The genes are TRBV5-6 and TRBJ2-6; D is possibly TRBD1 (6 bases). The input for sequencing was PBMCs from blood, taken approximately 22 months after vaccination. In DNA form, the CDR3 reads TGTGCCAGCAGCATCACAGGGACTGGGGCCAACGTCCTGACTTTC. Translated, it gives CASSITGTGANVLTF.